This T cell receptor beta chain was sequenced during a study of CD8+ T cells in alopecia areata. TCR sequencing used cDNA made by reverse transcription of extracted RNA. Repertoires were generated with immunoSEQ multiplex PCR, while TCRdb's copy carries only in-frame clones and drops some. Of around 140,000 clones listed, 40% to 55% were seen once; the top ten hold around 1%. PBMC-derived CD4+ and CD8+ T cells were sorted. Germline V gene sequence: CDR1 SQVTM, CDR2 ANQGSEA. The CDR3 has 12 residues. V dropped 4 bases and J dropped 5 bases, with 11 bases sitting between them. Overall study findings and caveats: Affected lesional scalp, above all in alopecia totalis/universalis, was more clonal than normal scalp.

With respect to this clone: Its antigen remains unknown.

The sequence was collected from a human donor with alopecia areata. Sequencing used CD4+ T cells sorted from blood, obtained at week 0. The chain joins TRBV29-1 to TRBJ2-5; a weak D match, TRBD1 (6 bases). The chain's CDR3 is CSVGQVSETQYF. CDR3 in DNA: TGCAGCGTTGGACAGGTATCCGAGACCCAGTACTTC. The whole variable domain, filled in from reference TRBV29-1 and TRBJ2-5, reads SAVISQKPSRDICQRGTSLTIQCQVDSQVTMMFWYRQQPGQSLTLIATANQGSEATYESGFVIDKFPISRPNLTFSTLTVSNMSPEDSSIYLCSVGQVSETQYFGPGTRLLVL.